This T cell receptor beta chain was documented in a study of T cell changes during pregnancy in multiple sclerosis. This table comes from immunoSEQ multiplex PCR, and its TCRdb copy is limited to in-frame clones, with some not included. The sample lists about 44,000 clones, around 96% occurring once. J was trimmed by 4 bases and V by 7 bases; bases with no gene match: 9. This CDR3 is 15 amino acids long. Germline V gene lookup returns CDR1 SNHLY and CDR2 FYNNEI. Sequencing used peripheral blood, obtained in the second trimester of pregnancy. This TCR came from a female donor with multiple sclerosis, enrolled in a pregnancy study. The V and J genes are TRBV2 and TRBJ2-5, with 10 bases that match TRBD1. The CDR3 protein is CASKGDRGFGETQYF. CDR3 coding DNA: TGTGCCAGCAAGGGGGACAGGGGATTCGGAGAGACCCAGTACTTC.